This note documents a single T cell receptor beta chain sequence. The antigen it recognizes is unknown. No quality values exist for individual bases; no much larger clone is one base distant. The sample belongs to a study of glioma-infiltrating T cells after dendritic cell vaccination (dated by TCRdb to the mid-2010s). Concerning the study at large: Of the roughly 15 glioblastoma patients in the cohort, all drawn from Phase I and II dendritic cell vaccination trials, 9 were newly diagnosed and 6 had recurrent disease. Three intradermal dendritic cell vaccine injections were administered to patients at biweekly intervals in the arm below the axilla. Survival after dendritic cell vaccination was correlated with TCR sequencing metrics, such as TIL content and the overlap between tumor and blood repertoires. Between the early 2000s and the early 2010s, patients were given autologous tumor lysate-pulsed dendritic cell vaccination. The vaccine consisted of monocyte-derived dendritic cells cultured less than 9 days with IL-4 and GM-CSF, then pulsed overnight with autologous tumor lysate. Tumor-infiltrating lymphocyte content was quantified and tumor and blood repertoires were compared in dendritic cell-vaccinated glioblastoma patients by deep sequencing of TCR beta CDR3 regions. Beyond this particular receptor, the publication reports: The cohort was small and heterogeneous, few patients had complete blood and tumor sets, and even fewer had initial-recurrent tumor pairs. Longer time to progression and overall survival after dendritic cell vaccination were predicted by higher estimated pretreatment TIL content. TCR clonality showed no direct relationship with survival, which suggests that a diverse polyclonal response may be important. The response model built on TCR overlap across three groups was characterized as speculative, with prospective validation still needed.

TCRB CDR3 regions were amplified from roughly 1.8 ug genomic DNA, or all available DNA if less, using the immunoSEQ assay. The multiplex PCR relied on 60 forward primers for TCR V beta segments and 13 reverse primers for J beta segments. To estimate the number of reads per starting template, synthetic control templates were added to each sample at limiting dilution. The Illumina HiSeq System generated sequencing reads of 87 bp. As for how the authors treated the data: To remove PCR and sequencing errors, closely related sequences were merged with a nearest neighbor algorithm. TCR overlap was measured as the percentage of unique tumor TCR beta sequences also present in the same patient's peripheral blood. The source is immuneACCESS, and TCRdb retained only in-frame sequences with V and J called. Part of the clones is not carried over; for the studies checked, unresolved V genes explain less than half of this, and the remainder is unexplained. Clone size and V and J calls were adopted from that table, with D and trimming inferred from the DNA. Counted in this sample were 50,000 to 65,000 clones; about 84% of them appeared once. More than 8.5% of the sample is in the top ten clones.

The time point tag for this specimen amounts to: after dendritic cell vaccination, including at tumor progression/relapse. Selection of patients required sufficient residual fresh-frozen tumor tissue and over two years of available survival data. None of the glioblastoma patients carried an isocitrate dehydrogenase mutation, although molecular status otherwise varied. PBMC were collected before vaccination, two weeks after the third vaccination, and at tumor progression when it occurred. The Qiagen DNeasy Blood extraction Kit was used to extract genomic DNA. This receptor was taken from a human donor with glioblastoma. The sequencing here drew on blood, taken after dendritic cell vaccination.

Here is the DNA: TGTGCCAGTAGCCACCGGGACTCCCACACCGGGGAGCTGTTTTTT. Its protein product is CASSHRDSHTGELFF. The chain uses TRBV19 and TRBJ2-2, and possibly TRBD2, on 6 matching bases. Trimming removed 6 bases from V and 3 bases from J, leaving 14 bases between the germline ends. The germline V gene (reference sequence) sets CDR1 to LNHDA and CDR2 to SQIVND. The CDR3 goes from the cysteine to the phenylalanine over 15 residues. Only CDR3 DNA is held: 45 bases, read in frame from base 1.